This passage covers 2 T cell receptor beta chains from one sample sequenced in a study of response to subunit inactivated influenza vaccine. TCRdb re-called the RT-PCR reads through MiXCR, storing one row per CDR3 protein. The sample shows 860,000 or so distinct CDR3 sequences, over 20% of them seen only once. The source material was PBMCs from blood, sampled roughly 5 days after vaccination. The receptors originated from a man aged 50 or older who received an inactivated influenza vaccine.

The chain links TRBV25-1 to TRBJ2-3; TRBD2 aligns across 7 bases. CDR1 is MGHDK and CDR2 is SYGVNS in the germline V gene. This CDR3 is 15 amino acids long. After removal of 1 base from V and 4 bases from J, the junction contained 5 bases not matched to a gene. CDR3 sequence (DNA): TGTGCCAGCAGTGAATCGGGGGGTTTGGCAGATACGCAGTATTTT. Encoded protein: CASSESGGLADTQYF.

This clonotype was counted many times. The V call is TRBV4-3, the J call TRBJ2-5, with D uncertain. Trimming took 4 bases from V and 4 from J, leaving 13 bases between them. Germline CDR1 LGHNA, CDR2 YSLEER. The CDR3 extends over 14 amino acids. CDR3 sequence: CASSLIGFRETQYF. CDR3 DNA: TGCGCCAGCAGCCTCATAGGTTTTAGAGAGACCCAGTACTTC.